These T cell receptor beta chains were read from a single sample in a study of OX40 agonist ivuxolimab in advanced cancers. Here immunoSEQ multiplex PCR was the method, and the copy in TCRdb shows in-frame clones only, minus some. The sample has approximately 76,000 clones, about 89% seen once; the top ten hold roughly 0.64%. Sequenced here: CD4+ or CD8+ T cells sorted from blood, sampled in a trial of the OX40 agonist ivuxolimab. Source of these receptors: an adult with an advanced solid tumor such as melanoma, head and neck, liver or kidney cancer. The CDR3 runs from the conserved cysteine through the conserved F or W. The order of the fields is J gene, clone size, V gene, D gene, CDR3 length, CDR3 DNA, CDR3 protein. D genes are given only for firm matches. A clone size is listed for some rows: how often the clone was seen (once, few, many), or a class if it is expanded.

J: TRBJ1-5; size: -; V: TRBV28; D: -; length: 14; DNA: TGTGCCAGCAGTTTATCAGGGAGCAATCAGCCCCAGCATTTT; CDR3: CASSLSGSNQPQHF
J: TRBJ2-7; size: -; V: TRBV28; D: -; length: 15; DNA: TGTGCCAGCAGTGCATCCTTAGCGGCACGCTACGAGCAGTACTTC; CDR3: CASSASLAARYEQYF
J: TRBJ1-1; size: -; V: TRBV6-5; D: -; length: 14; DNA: TGTGCCAGCAGTCCTCAACAGGGGAACACTGAAGCTTTCTTT; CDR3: CASSPQQGNTEAFF
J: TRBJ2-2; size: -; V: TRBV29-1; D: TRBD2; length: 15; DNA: TGCAGCGTTGCACTAGCGGGAGGGCAGATCGGGGAGCTGTTTTTT; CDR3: CSVALAGGQIGELFF
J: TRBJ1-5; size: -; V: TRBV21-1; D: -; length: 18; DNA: TGTGCCAGCAGCAAGCGACAGGTATCACGGGGGCCTAATCAGCCCCAGCATTTT; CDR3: CASSKRQVSRGPNQPQHF
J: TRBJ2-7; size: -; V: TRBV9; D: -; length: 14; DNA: TGTGCCAGCAGCGTACAGACGGGAAACTACGAGCAGTACTTC; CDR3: CASSVQTGNYEQYF
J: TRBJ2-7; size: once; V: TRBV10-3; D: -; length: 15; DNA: TGTGCCATGGGTCAGGGGTCGGGAGAGTTATACGAGCAGTACTTC; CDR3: CAMGQGSGELYEQYF
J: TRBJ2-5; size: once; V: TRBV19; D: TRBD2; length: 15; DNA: TGTGCCAGTAGTCCCAGCGGGGCCGCGGGAGGGACCCAGTACTTC; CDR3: CASSPSGAAGGTQYF
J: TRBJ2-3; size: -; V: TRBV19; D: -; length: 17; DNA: TGTGCCAGTATCCTTATCCCCAGGGGCACTTGCACAGATACGCAGTATTTT; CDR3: CASILIPRGTCTDTQYF
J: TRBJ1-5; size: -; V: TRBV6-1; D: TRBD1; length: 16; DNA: TGTGCCAGCAGTGCGGGACAGGGGGCTAGCAATCAGCCCCAGCATTTT; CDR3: CASSAGQGASNQPQHF
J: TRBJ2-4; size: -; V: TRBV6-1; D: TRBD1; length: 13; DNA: TGTGCCACCGCCGGGACAGGGGTTTACATTCAGTACTTC; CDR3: CATAGTGVYIQYF
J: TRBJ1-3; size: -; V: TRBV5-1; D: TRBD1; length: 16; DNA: TGCGCCAGCAGCTTTCAGGGGGAGACCGCTGGAAACACCATATATTTT; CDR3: CASSFQGETAGNTIYF
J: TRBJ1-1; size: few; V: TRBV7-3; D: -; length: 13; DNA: TGTGCCAGCAGCTTAAGACAGAACACTGAAGCTTTCTTT; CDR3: CASSLRQNTEAFF
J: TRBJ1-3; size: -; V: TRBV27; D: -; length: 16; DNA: TGTGCCAGCAGTTTATCCACAGGGCTACCCGGAAACACCATATATTTT; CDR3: CASSLSTGLPGNTIYF
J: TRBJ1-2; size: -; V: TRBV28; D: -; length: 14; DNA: TGTGCCAGCAGTCCCCCCCCCGCCGTCTATGGCTACACCTTC; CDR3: CASSPPPAVYGYTF
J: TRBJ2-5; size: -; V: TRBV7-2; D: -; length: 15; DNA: TGTGCCAGCAATCTAGGTGGACAGCACCAAGAGACCCAGTACTTC; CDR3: CASNLGGQHQETQYF
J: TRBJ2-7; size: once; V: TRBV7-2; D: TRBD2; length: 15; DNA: TGTGCCAGCAGCTACTCAGCACTAGCGTCCTACGAGCAGTACTTC; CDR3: CASSYSALASYEQYF
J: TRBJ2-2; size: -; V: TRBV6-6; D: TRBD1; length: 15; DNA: TGTGCCAGCAGTTCCCGGGACAGGGACACCGGGGAGCTGTTTTTT; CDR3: CASSSRDRDTGELFF
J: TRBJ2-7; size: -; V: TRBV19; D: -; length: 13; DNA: TGTGCCAGTAGTACAAGGGAAACCTACGAGCAGTACTTC; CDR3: CASSTRETYEQYF
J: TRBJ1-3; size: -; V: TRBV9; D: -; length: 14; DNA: TGTGCCAGCAGCCTTGAAAGCTCTGGAAACACCATATATTTT; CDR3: CASSLESSGNTIYF
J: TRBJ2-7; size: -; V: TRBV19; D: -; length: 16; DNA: TGTGCCAGTAAACTGGACCCGGCAGGGAGTGTCTACGAGCAGTACTTC; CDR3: CASKLDPAGSVYEQYF
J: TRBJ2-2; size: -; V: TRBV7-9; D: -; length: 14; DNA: TGTGCCAGCAGCCCGGGCCGAGGGACCGGGGAGCTGTTTTTT; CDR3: CASSPGRGTGELFF
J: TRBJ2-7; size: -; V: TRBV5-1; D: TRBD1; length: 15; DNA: TGCGCCAGCAGCTCCCCCGAGACAGGGAGTTACGAGCAGTACTTC; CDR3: CASSSPETGSYEQYF
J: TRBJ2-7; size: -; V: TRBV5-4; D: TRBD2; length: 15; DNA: TGTGCCAGCTCGGGGCGGGGGGGGAGCTCCTACGAGCAGTACTTC; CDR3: CASSGRGGSSYEQYF
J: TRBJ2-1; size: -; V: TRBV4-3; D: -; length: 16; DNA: TGCGCCAGCAGCCAAGGGGGACTGGGGTCCTACAATGAGCAGTTCTTC; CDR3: CASSQGGLGSYNEQFF
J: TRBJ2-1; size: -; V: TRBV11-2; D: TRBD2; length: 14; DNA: TGTGCCACAGGGGGGACTAGCGGAACCAATGAGCAGTTCTTC; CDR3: CATGGTSGTNEQFF
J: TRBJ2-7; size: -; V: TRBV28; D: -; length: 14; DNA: TGTGCCAGCATCCCCCGGGGGGCGGGGTACGAGCAGTACTTC; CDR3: CASIPRGAGYEQYF
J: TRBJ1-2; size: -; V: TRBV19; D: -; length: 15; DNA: TGTGCCAGTAGCATCACGGGGGGCACGTATAAAGGCTACACCTTC; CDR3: CASSITGGTYKGYTF
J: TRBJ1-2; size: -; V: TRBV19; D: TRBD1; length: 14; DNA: TGTGCCAGTAGTCAGTGGGACAGTAACTATGGCTACACCTTC; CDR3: CASSQWDSNYGYTF
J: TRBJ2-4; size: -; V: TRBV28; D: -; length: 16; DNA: TGTGCCAGCAGTTTACAAAAGACAGGAGCCAAAAACATTCAGTACTTC; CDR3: CASSLQKTGAKNIQYF
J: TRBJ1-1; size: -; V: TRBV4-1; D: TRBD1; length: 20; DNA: TGCGCCAGCAGCCAAGGAAGAGCCGGAAACAGGGGGCGTATGAACACTGAAGCTTTCTTT; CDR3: CASSQGRAGNRGRMNTEAFF
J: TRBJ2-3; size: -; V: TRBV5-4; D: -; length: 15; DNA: TGTGCCAGCAGCTTGGCAGGGGCGGGAAGGCATACGCAGTATTTT; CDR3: CASSLAGAGRHTQYF
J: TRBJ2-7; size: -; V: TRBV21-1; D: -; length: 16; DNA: TGTGCCAGCAGCAAAGACTCGGACACTACGATCTTCGAGCAGTACTTC; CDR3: CASSKDSDTTIFEQYF
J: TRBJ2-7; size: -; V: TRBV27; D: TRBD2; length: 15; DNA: TGTGCCAGCAGAAGGTTCTCGGGGGGGTTCAACGAGCAGTACTTC; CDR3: CASRRFSGGFNEQYF
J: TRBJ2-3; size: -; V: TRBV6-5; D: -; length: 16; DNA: TGTGCCAGCAGTTTAGCGGCCCTTCGCGGAACAGATACGCAGTATTTT; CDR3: CASSLAALRGTDTQYF
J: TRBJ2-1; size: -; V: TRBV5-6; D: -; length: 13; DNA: TGTGCCAGCAGCCCGGGACTTTACAATGAGCAGTTCTTC; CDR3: CASSPGLYNEQFF
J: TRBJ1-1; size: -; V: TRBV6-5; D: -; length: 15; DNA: TGTGCCAGCAGTCCTTTGACGATGGGGAACACTGAAGCTTTCTTT; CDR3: CASSPLTMGNTEAFF
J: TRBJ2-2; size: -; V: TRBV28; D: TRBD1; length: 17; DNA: TGTGCCAGCGTCCTAGGTCGGCAGGGGGCTAACACCGGGGAGCTGTTTTTT; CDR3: CASVLGRQGANTGELFF
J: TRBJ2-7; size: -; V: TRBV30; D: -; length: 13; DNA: TGTGCCTGCCGATACGACCTGACCTACGAGCAGTACTTC; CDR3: CACRYDLTYEQYF
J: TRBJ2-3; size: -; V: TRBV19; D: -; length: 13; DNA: TGTGCCAGTAGTCCGGGCCGTGAGGATACGCAGTATTTT; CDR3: CASSPGREDTQYF
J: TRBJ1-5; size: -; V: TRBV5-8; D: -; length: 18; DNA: TGTGCCAGCAGCGCCAACACAAGATTTCGTTATAGCAATCAGCCCCAGCATTTT; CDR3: CASSANTRFRYSNQPQHF
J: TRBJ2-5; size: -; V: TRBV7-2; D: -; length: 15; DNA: TGTGCCAGCGCCGGGAGGGGGCAGGGCCAAGAGACCCAGTACTTC; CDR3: CASAGRGQGQETQYF
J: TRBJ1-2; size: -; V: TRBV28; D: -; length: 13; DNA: TGTGCCAGCAGCCGGGGGGGTGGTGAGGGCTACACCTTC; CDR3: CASSRGGGEGYTF
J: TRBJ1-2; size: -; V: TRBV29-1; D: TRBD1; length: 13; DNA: TGCAGCGCTGGGACAGGGAATAACTATGGCTACACCTTC; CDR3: CSAGTGNNYGYTF
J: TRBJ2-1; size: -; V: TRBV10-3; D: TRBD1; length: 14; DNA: TGTGCCATCAGGCGGGACAGGGCCTCCAATGAGCAGTTCTTC; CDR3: CAIRRDRASNEQFF
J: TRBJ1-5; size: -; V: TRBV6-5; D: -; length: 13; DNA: TGTGCCAGCAGTTCGGGACAAAATCAGCCCCAGCATTTT; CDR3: CASSSGQNQPQHF
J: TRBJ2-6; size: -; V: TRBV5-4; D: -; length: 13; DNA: TGTGCCAGCAGAGACCGGGACGCATGGCTCCTGACTTTC; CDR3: CASRDRDAWLLTF
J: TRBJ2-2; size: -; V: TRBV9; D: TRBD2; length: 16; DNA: TGTGCCAGCAGCGTCTTGCGGGAGGGCGGCGTCGGGGAGCTGTTTTTT; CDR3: CASSVLREGGVGELFF
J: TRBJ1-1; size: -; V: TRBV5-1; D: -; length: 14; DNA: TGCGCCAGCAGCTCGGGACGCAGGGAAACTGAAGCTTTCTTT; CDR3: CASSSGRRETEAFF
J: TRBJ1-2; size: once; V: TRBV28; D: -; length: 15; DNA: TGTGCCAGCAGTTTATTATCGAGTGAAGCGGGCGGCTACACCTTC; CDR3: CASSLLSSEAGGYTF
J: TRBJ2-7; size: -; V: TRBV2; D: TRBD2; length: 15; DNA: TGTGCCAGCAGCTCTATGGGCGGGAGGGCCCACGAGCAGTACTTC; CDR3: CASSSMGGRAHEQYF
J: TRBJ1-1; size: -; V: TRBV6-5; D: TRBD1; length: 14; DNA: TGTGCCAGCAGTACCGGGACAGGTCAGACTGAAGCTTTCTTT; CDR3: CASSTGTGQTEAFF
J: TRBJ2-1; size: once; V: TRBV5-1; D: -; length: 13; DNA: TGCGCCAGCAGCTCCCCCGGCGCTAATGAGCAGTTCTTC; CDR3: CASSSPGANEQFF
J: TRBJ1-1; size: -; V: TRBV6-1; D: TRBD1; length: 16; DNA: TGTGCCAGCAGTGTCCGAGTAGAACAGGGGATCACTGAAGCTTTCTTT; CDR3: CASSVRVEQGITEAFF
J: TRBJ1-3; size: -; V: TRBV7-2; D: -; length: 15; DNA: TGTGCCAGCAGCTTAGAGGGGGGCTCTGGAAACACCATATATTTT; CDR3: CASSLEGGSGNTIYF
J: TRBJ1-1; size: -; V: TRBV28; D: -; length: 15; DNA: TGTGCCAGCAGTTTGTCCGGGTCCTTAAACACTGAAGCTTTCTTT; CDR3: CASSLSGSLNTEAFF
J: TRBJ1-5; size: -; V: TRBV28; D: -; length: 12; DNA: TGTGCCAGCAGTCCCTGGCAGGGTCCCCAGCATTTT; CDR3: CASSPWQGPQHF
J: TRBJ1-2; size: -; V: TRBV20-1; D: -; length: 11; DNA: TGCAGTGCTAGCCCCGGGACGGGCTACACCTTC; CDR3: CSASPGTGYTF
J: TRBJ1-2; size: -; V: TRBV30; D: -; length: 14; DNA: TGTGCCTGGAGTAGATCTGGCAGGGGAAACGGCTACACCTTC; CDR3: CAWSRSGRGNGYTF